The source of this TCR beta chain is a study of T-cell memory formation after mild COVID-19. Study as a whole: TCR clustering was largely donor specific.

This CDR3 contains 14 residues. Trimming cost V 6 bases and J 6 bases; bases outside gene matches: 7. Sample barcodes and UMIs were carried by the TCR alpha and TCR beta cDNA libraries that 5'RACE generated with constant-segment primers. TCRdb fed the 5' RACE reads into MiXCR, producing one record per CDR3 protein. The sample lists around 130,000 distinct CDR3 sequences; roughly 13% were seen once. The chain joins TRBV12-3 or TRBV12-4 to TRBJ1-4, with 7 nucleotides matching TRBD1. Sample: PBMCs or a T cell subset sorted from them (not recorded which). The sequence came from an adult woman who had mild COVID-19 (a few samples of this study predate the infection). Cell type and time point are not known. CDR3 amino acids: CASRSTGEHEKLFF. Written as DNA, the CDR3 is TGTGCCAGCAGGTCAACAGGGGAGCATGAAAAACTGTTTTTT.